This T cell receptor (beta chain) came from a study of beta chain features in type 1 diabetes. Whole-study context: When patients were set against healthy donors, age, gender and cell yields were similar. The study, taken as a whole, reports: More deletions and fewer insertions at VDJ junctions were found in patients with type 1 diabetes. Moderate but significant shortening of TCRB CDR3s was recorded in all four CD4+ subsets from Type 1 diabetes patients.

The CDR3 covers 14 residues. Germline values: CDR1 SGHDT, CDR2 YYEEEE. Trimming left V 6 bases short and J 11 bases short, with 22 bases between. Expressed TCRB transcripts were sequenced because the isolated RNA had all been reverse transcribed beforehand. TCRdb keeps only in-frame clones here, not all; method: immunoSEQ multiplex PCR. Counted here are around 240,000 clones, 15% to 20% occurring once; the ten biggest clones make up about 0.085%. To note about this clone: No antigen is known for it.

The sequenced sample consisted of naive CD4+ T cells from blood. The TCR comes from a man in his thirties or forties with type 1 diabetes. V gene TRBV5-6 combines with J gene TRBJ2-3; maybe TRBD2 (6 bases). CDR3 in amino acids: CASTPRGSYRMQYF. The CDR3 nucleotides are TGTGCCAGCACCCCCCGGGGGAGCTATAGAATGCAGTATTTT.